These 20 T cell receptor beta chains share one sample of origin, sequenced in a study of Graves' ophthalmopathy and Graves' hyperthyroidism. RNA transcripts were the source from which TCR beta CDR3 regions were amplified. HTBI primers primed a first-round RT-PCR, and a second-round multiplex PCR followed. TCRdb re-called the multiplex PCR reads through MiXCR, storing one row per CDR3 protein. The table has about 210,000 distinct CDR3 sequences, over 25% seen once. Sequencing used peripheral blood. The receptors were sampled from a man between 50 and 59 years old with Graves' ophthalmopathy.

In its sample, this clonotype was seen many times. CDR3 coding DNA: TGTGCCATCAGTGAGGGGCAGGGAAGTACGGGCTACACCTTC. This sequence encodes CAISEGQGSTGYTF. The rearrangement uses TRBV10-3 and TRBJ1-2, with D possibly matching TRBD1 (5 bases). CDR3 size: 14 residues. The germline V gene has CDR1 ENHRY and CDR2 SYGVKD. Trimming took 2 bases from V and 8 from J, leaving 15 bases between them.

This clonotype has just one count. This chain connects TRBV28 to TRBJ1-2; weak D call: TRBD1 (6 bases). V was shortened by 6 bases and J by 0 bases, with 17 bases between the two germline ends. Germline assignment: CDR1 MDHEN and CDR2 SYDVKM. This CDR3 contains 16 residues. The CDR3: CASRVDRFPPNYGYTF. The CDR3 DNA reads TGTGCCAGCAGAGTGGACAGATTTCCACCTAACTATGGCTACACCTTC.

V is TRBV28 and J is TRBJ1-5; D may be TRBD1 (5 bases). This CDR3 is built from 15 residues. Germline V gene data show CDR1 as MDHEN and CDR2 as SYDVKM. With 1 base removed from V and 5 bases from J, the gap between germline ends came to 12 bases. The CDR3 coding sequence is TGTGCCAGCAGTTTATTGACAGACGGGTATCAGCCCCAGCATTTT. Protein sequence: CASSLLTDGYQPQHF.

This clonotype appeared a few times. The chain carries TRBV27 and TRBJ2-7; 8 nucleotides line up with TRBD2. Losses at the gene ends were 7 bases for V and 3 bases for J; bases not matched to a gene: 5. Looked up from germline, CDR1 is MNHEY and CDR2 is SMNVEV (reference sequence). The CDR3 sequence is 13 residues long. For the CDR3, the DNA is TGTGCCAGCAAGCGAGCGGGAGTCTACGAGCAGTACTTC. Translation gives CASKRAGVYEQYF.

Many counts were recorded for this clonotype. The CDR3 here is CASIFELRPDEQYF. In DNA form, the CDR3 reads TGTGCCAGCATCTTCGAGCTCCGTCCGGACGAGCAGTACTTC. This rearrangement joins TRBV6-5 to TRBJ2-7; unclear D gene. The CDR3 length is 14 residues. The germline V and J ends were trimmed by 7 bases and 5 bases, with 18 bases remaining between them. Per germline, CDR1 MNHEY and CDR2 SVGAGI.

At least ten counts were recorded for this clonotype. The CDR3 loop is CASSDRRGAVGELFF. CDR3 DNA: TGTGCCAGCAGTGATCGCCGGGGGGCTGTCGGGGAGCTGTTTTTT. The chain carries TRBV2 and TRBJ2-2; maybe TRBD2 (7 bases). The CDR3 loop spans 15 amino acids. Trimming left V 3 bases short and J 7 bases short, with 15 bases between. The germline CDR1 and CDR2 sequences are SNHLY and FYNNEI.

This clonotype was seen just once. The V and J genes are TRBV30 and TRBJ1-6; D not certain. V was pared by 0 bases and J by 13 bases, with 19 bases between. The CDR3 consists of 15 residues. Germline loops: CDR1 GTSNPN, CDR2 SVGIG (reference sequence). DNA of the CDR3: TGTGCCTGGAGTGTGTCGGATCCACGTCTGAGCCCCCTCCACTTT. This encodes CAWSVSDPRLSPLHF.

This clonotype was detected ten times or more. This chain connects TRBV28 to TRBJ2-2; D unclear. The V end lost 4 bases, the J end lost 6 bases, and 0 bases lay between the germline ends. Germline loops: CDR1 MDHEN, CDR2 SYDVKM. The CDR3 extends over 10 amino acids. This chain's CDR3 is CASSSGELFF. CDR3 DNA sequence: TGTGCCAGCAGTTCCGGGGAGCTGTTTTTT.

The genes are TRBV30 and TRBJ1-2; D ambiguous. The CDR3 sequence is 12 residues long. Germline CDR1 is GTSNPN and CDR2 is SVGIG (reference sequence). The V and J ends lost 2 bases and 6 bases respectively, with 10 bases between them. CDR3 sequence: CAWSLEEDGYTF. CDR3 bases: TGTGCCTGGAGTTTGGAGGAGGATGGCTACACCTTC.

This sequence joins TRBV10-2 and TRBJ2-7, with 7 bases fitting TRBD1. This CDR3 spans 15 amino acids. The V segment lost 5 bases and the J segment 2 bases; nucleotides outside the gene matches: 9. Germline CDR1 is WSHSY and CDR2 is SAAADI. The CDR3 region is CASSIRQGRTYEQYF. CDR3 bases: TGCGCCAGCAGTATTCGACAGGGCAGAACCTACGAGCAGTACTTC.

V is TRBV6-1 and J is TRBJ1-1; TRBD1 aligns across 10 bases. CDR1 and CDR2 (germline): MNHNS, SASEGT. Unmatched junction bases numbered 11, after V lost 10 bases and J lost 6 bases. The CDR3 contains 14 residues. For the CDR3, the DNA is TGTGCCATCAGCGAGGGACAGGGGACCGCTGAAGCTTTCTTT. Translation: CAISEGQGTAEAFF.

CDR3 DNA sequence: TGCAGCGCCCGGGTGGCGGGAGGTTTCTACGAGCAGTACTTC. Its translation: CSARVAGGFYEQYF. The V call is TRBV29-1, the J call TRBJ2-7; 8 nucleotides match TRBD2. Looked up from germline, CDR1 is SQVTM and CDR2 is ANQGSEA. The CDR3 contains 14 residues. The trim removed 7 bases at V and 3 bases at J, leaving 11 bases unmatched.

This chain uses TRBV11-2 with TRBJ2-5; possible D gene TRBD2, 6 bases. CDR1 SGHAT and CDR2 FQNNGV come from the germline V gene. The CDR3 contains 18 residues. The V end was cut by 4 bases, the J end by 0 bases, with 21 bases between. For the CDR3, the DNA is TGTGCCAGCAGCTCCGTTTCTTACAATCTAGCGAACCAAGAGACCCAGTACTTC. Its protein product is CASSSVSYNLANQETQYF. Full variable domain (rest looked up from reference TRBV11-2 and TRBJ2-5): EAGVAQSPRYKIIEKRQSVAFWCNPISGHATLYWYQQILGQGPKLLIQFQNNGVVDDSQLPKDRFSAERLKGVDSTLKIQPAKLEDSAVYLCASSSVSYNLANQETQYFGPGTRLLVL.

The genes are TRBV11-3 and TRBJ2-7, with D unresolved. Germline V CDR1 and CDR2: SGHNT, YENEEA. The CDR3 length is 13 residues. The V and J ends lost 8 bases and 2 bases respectively, with 13 bases between them. The CDR3 DNA is TGTGCCAGCGCCAAGTGGATTGCCTACGAGCAGTACTTC. Protein sequence: CASAKWIAYEQYF.

This clonotype was observed at least ten times. At one boundary the junction diverges from the germline segment, which might be a read error. V gene TRBV19 combines with J gene TRBJ2-2; 12 bases agree with TRBD1. The CDR3 spans 16 residues. CDR1 and CDR2 (germline): LNHDA, SQIVND (reference sequence). CDR3 nucleotides: TGTGCCAGTAGTAACCGGGACAGGGGGCGGATCGGGGAGCTGTCTTTT. Its protein product is CASSNRDRGRIGELSF.

A note on this clonotype: A junction boundary mismatches the germline segment, possibly from a read error. The genes are TRBV2 and TRBJ2-7; 7 bases fit TRBD2. The CDR3 extends over 12 amino acids. CDR1 and CDR2 from the germline V gene are SNHLY and FYNNEI. The CDR3 region is CASREGGPEQYF. The CDR3, as DNA: TGCGCCAGCAGGGAGGGTGGCCCCGAGCAGTACTTC.

The rearrangement links TRBV6-5 to TRBJ1-5; D not certain. Germline lookup yields CDR1 MNHEY and CDR2 SVGAGI. This CDR3 has 15 residues. The V and J ends lost 0 bases and 0 bases respectively, with 6 bases between them. Here the CDR3 reads CASSYSGHSNQPQHF. DNA of the CDR3: TGTGCCAGCAGTTACTCGGGCCATAGCAATCAGCCCCAGCATTTT.

This clonotype was seen repeatedly, ten times or more. This sequence joins TRBV28 and TRBJ2-7; perhaps D is TRBD1 or TRBD2 (5 bases each). CDR3 length: 15 residues. The ends were cut back, 2 bases at V and 6 bases at J, with 17 bases in the middle. CDR1 and CDR2 (germline): MDHEN, SYDVKM. The chain's CDR3 is CASSLRGPEVGEQYF. In DNA, the CDR3 is TGTGCCAGCAGTTTACGGGGACCAGAAGTCGGCGAGCAGTACTTC.

With respect to this clonotype: Sequence at one end of the junction differs from germline and may be a read error. The chain carries TRBV15 and TRBJ2-5; perhaps TRBD1 as D (6 bases). The CDR3 contains 14 residues. The germline gives CDR1 LNHNV, CDR2 YYDKDF (reference sequence). The CDR3 sequence: CASSQEQGVETQYF. The CDR3, as DNA: TGTGCCAGCAGCCAAGAACAGGGTGTAGAGACCCAGTACTTC.

This clonotype was detected many times. This rearrangement joins TRBV27 to TRBJ2-7, with D tentatively TRBD1 (6 bases). This CDR3 has 15 amino acids. CDR1 MNHEY and CDR2 SMNVEV come from the germline V gene (reference sequence). V shed 5 bases and J shed 1 base, with 15 bases lying between them. CDR3 nucleotides: TGTGCCAGCAGTCCCCCGGGACACACATCCTACGAGCAGTACTTC. It encodes CASSPPGHTSYEQYF.